The 7 T cell receptor beta chains listed next were all sequenced from one sample in a study of blood T cell repertoires in COVID-19 (dated by TCRdb to 2018 to 2020). Library creation used the immunoSEQ multiplex PCR assay. TCRdb's version of the immuneACCESS table is confined to in-frame rearrangements and falls short of the full clone set. An unresolved V gene accounts for under half of the shortfall where checked; the remainder is of unknown origin. The sample data list around 260,000 clones, and more than 80% of these were observed just once. About 3% of the sample rests with the top ten. Sequences were obtained from peripheral blood. These receptor sequences come from a woman aged 25 to 39 with active or convalescent COVID-19.

This sequence joins TRBV19 and TRBJ2-2; D might be TRBD2 (6 bases). Trimming cost V 1 base and J 6 bases, with 12 bases left between them. The CDR3 has 15 residues. Germline CDR1 and CDR2: LNHDA and SQIVND (reference sequence). For the CDR3, the DNA is TGTGCCAGTAGTATAGCGGGGGTGTCGGCCGGGGAGCTGTTTTTT. It translates to CASSIAGVSAGELFF.

This clone was found once. The chain links TRBV6-1 to TRBJ2-3, with TRBD2 identical over 8 bases. Trimming took 5 bases from V and 3 from J; bases not matched to a gene: 7. Germline V gene data show CDR1 as MNHNS and CDR2 as SASEGT. The CDR3 has 15 residues. DNA for the CDR3: TGTGCCAGCAGTTCTCCGGGGGGGGCAACAGATACGCAGTATTTT. Protein: CASSSPGGATDTQYF.

Note on this clone: Other nucleotide sequences in the sample specify the same CDR3. This chain connects TRBV6-5 to TRBJ1-2; no clear D gene. The CDR3 runs to 13 residues. V lost 5 bases to trimming and J lost 1 base, with 8 bases between them. Germline V gene sequence: CDR1 MNHEY, CDR2 SVGAGI. The DNA of the CDR3 is TGTGCCAGCAGTCCCCGGGGTAACTATGGCTACACCTTC. This sequence encodes CASSPRGNYGYTF.

This chain uses TRBV18 with TRBJ2-7, with D maybe TRBD1 (6 bases). Trimming removed 6 bases from V and 2 bases from J, with 23 bases in between. CDR1 is KGHSH, CDR2 LQKENI, per germline. The CDR3 loop spans 17 amino acids. In DNA, the CDR3 is TGTGCCAGCTCCTACAGACAGATCGCAGGGGCAGCCTACGAGCAGTACTTC. It translates to CASSYRQIAGAAYEQYF. Full variable domain (remainder filled in from reference TRBV18 and TRBJ2-7): NAGVMQNPRHLVRRRGQEARLRCSPMKGHSHVYWYRQLPEEGLKFMVYLQKENIIDESGMPKERFSAEFPKEGPSILRIQQVVRGDSAAYFCASSYRQIAGAAYEQYFGPGTRLTVT.

The chain joins TRBV19 to TRBJ2-1, with D maybe TRBD1 (5 bases). There are 14 residues in the CDR3. The ends were cut back, 7 bases at V and 0 bases at J, with 10 bases in the middle. Per germline, CDR1 LNHDA and CDR2 SQIVND (reference sequence). CDR3 sequence reads: CASKRQPSYNEQFF. The CDR3 DNA follows: TGTGCCAGTAAAAGACAGCCCTCCTACAATGAGCAGTTCTTC.

The chain has TRBV10-2 and TRBJ1-1; TRBD1 matches at 12 bases. This CDR3 comprises 15 residues. Germline CDR1 reads WSHSY; CDR2 reads SAAADI. Trimming at V came to 2 bases and at J to 8 bases, leaving 6 bases not matched to a gene. The CDR3 sequence: CASSEPGQGAFEAFF. As DNA, the CDR3 is TGCGCCAGCAGTGAGCCGGGACAGGGGGCTTTCGAAGCTTTCTTT.

This clone has a single count. This rearrangement joins TRBV6-1 to TRBJ1-1, with a possible D match to TRBD1 (5 bases). Deletions cut 1 base from V and 5 bases from J, with 8 bases between. The CDR3 totals 13 residues. The germline V gene has CDR1 MNHNS and CDR2 SASEGT. The CDR3 DNA sequence: TGTGCCAGCAGTGAAGACAGGCAAACTGAAGCTTTCTTT. It is translated as CASSEDRQTEAFF.